The clone carrying this T cell receptor (beta chain) was detected only a few times. Its matching antigen is unknown. Diagnostic decisions used clinical symptoms, serum thyroxine and TRAb, thyroid ultrasound and orbital computed tomography. The CDR3 is 14 amino acids. Trimming removed 3 bases from V and 4 bases from J, with 12 bases in between. Germline-derived CDR1 and CDR2 are MGHRA and YSYEKL. The source material, RNA transcripts, was used to amplify TCR beta CDR3 regions. In the first-round RT-PCR of the TCR CDR3, the HTBI primer set was used. TCRdb re-called the multiplex PCR reads through MiXCR, storing one row per CDR3 protein. The table has about 420,000 distinct CDR3 sequences, 12% to 15% seen once; the top ten hold more than 4.5%. The sample originates from a study of T cells in Graves' hyperthyroidism and ophthalmopathy. Study at large: Any treatment followed the collection of peripheral blood at initial diagnosis.

Study-wide results and limits: Ophthalmopathy was identified by the model a median approximately 6.9 months ahead of onset. Blood also carried most thyroid clonotypes expanded above 0.001.

This chain uses TRBV4-1 with TRBJ1-2; D unresolved. The clonotype originates from a woman between 18 and 29 years old with Graves' hyperthyroidism. Sequenced material: blood. The CDR3, as DNA: TGCGCCAGCAGCCAGGAATCATACTTCTATGGCTACACCTTC. The encoded protein is CASSQESYFYGYTF.